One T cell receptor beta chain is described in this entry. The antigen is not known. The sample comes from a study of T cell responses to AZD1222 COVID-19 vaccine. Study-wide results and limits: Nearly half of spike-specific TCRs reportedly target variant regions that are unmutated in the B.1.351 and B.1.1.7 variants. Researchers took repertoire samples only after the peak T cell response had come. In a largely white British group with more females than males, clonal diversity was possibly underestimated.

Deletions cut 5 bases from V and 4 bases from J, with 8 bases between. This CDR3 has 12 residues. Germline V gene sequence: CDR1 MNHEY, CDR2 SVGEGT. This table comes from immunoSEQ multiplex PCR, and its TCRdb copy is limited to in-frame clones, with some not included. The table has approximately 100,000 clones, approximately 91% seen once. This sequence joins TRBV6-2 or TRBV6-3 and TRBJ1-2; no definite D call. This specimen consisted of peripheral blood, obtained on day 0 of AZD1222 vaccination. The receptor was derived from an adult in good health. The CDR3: CASSKVLYGYTF. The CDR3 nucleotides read TGTGCCAGCAGTAAAGTTCTCTATGGCTACACCTTC.